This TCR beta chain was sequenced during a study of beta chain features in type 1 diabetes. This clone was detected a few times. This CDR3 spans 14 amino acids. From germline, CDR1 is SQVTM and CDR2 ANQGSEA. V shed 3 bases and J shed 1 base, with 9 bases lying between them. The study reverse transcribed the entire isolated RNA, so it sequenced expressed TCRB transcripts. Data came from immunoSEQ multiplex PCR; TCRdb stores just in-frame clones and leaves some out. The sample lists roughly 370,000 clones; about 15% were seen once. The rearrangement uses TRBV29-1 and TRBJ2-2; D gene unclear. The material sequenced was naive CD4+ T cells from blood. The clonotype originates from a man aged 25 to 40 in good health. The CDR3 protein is CSVELLENTGELFF. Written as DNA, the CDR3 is TGCAGCGTTGAGCTCTTAGAGAACACCGGGGAGCTGTTTTTT.